These 17 T cell receptor beta chains were all obtained from the same sample, sequenced in a study of tumor-infiltrating lymphocytes in localized non-small cell lung cancer. Measured with immunoSEQ multiplex PCR; TCRdb has only the in-frame clones, and not every one. The data contain roughly 12,000 clones, 86% of them seen just once; the ten biggest clones take up roughly 8%. Sequencing used uninvolved lung tissue not adjacent to the tumor. The receptors were gathered from a human donor with non-small cell lung cancer.

A word on this clone: The CDR3 does not end in the conserved phenylalanine or tryptophan, so this is likely a read error. The chain carries TRBV7-2 and TRBJ1-1; 8 nucleotides agree with TRBD1. Germline V gene lookup returns CDR1 SGHTA and CDR2 FQGNSA. CDR3 length: 14 amino acids. J was trimmed by 5 bases and V by 2 bases; bases with no gene match: 4. The CDR3 reads CASSLQGARTEAFS. CDR3 DNA: TGTGCCAGCAGCTTACAGGGGGCTCGGACTGAAGCTTTCTCT.

V usage is TRBV7-9 and J usage is TRBJ1-5, with D uncertain. Trimming removed 9 bases at V and 3 bases at J, with 9 bases between. The CDR3 is 12 residues long. Per the germline V gene, CDR1 is SEHNR and CDR2 is FQNEAQ (reference sequence). CDR3 protein: CASRTDNQPQHF. Here the CDR3 DNA reads TGTGCCAGTCGGACGGACAATCAGCCCCAGCATTTT.

The rearrangement joins TRBV7-6 to TRBJ1-6, with D possibly matching TRBD1 (6 bases). Trimming took off 5 bases at V and 10 bases at J, with 18 bases between the two ends. Germline V gene lookup returns CDR1 SGHVS and CDR2 FNYEAQ. The CDR3 covers 15 residues. In DNA form, the CDR3 reads TGTGCCAGCAGCCCCACAGGGCTGGAAGGGTCACCCCTCCACTTT. Protein: CASSPTGLEGSPLHF. The variable domain in full, completed from reference TRBV7-6 and TRBJ1-6, reads GAGVSQSPRYKVTKRGQDVALRCDPISGHVSLYWYRQALGQGPEFLTYFNYEAQQDKSGLPNDRFSAERPEGSISTLTIQRTEQRDSAMYRCASSPTGLEGSPLHFGNGTRLTVT.

V and J are TRBV5-4 and TRBJ1-2; no definite D call. The CDR3 consists of 17 residues. Germline V lookup: CDR1 SGHNT, CDR2 YYREEE (reference sequence). The V and J ends lost 2 bases and 4 bases respectively, with 21 bases between them. The CDR3 reads CASSFRPVRKGVYGYTF. DNA of the CDR3: TGTGCCAGCAGCTTTCGGCCAGTTAGAAAAGGCGTCTATGGCTACACCTTC.

The chain couples TRBV4-2 to TRBJ1-2, with unresolved D. V lost 5 bases and J 5 bases, leaving 18 bases between the germline ends. Germline V gene lookup returns CDR1 LGHNA and CDR2 YNFKEQ. The CDR3 contains 15 residues. The CDR3 DNA reads TGTGCCAGCAGCGATAACCAGGCGTCGGGATATGGCTACACCTTC. It is translated as CASSDNQASGYGYTF.

The chain combines TRBV7-6 with TRBJ1-6; 7 bases match TRBD1. CDR3 length: 15 amino acids. V shed 3 bases, J shed 6 bases, and the junction held 5 bases outside the gene matches. Germline loops: CDR1 SGHVS, CDR2 FNYEAQ. CDR3: CASSFRDSLNSPLHF. The CDR3 bases are TGTGCCAGCAGCTTCCGGGACAGTCTTAATTCACCCCTCCACTTT.

This rearrangement joins TRBV2 to TRBJ1-2; 9 nucleotides match TRBD1. Germline CDR1 is SNHLY and CDR2 is FYNNEI. The V segment lost 10 bases and the J segment 5 bases; nucleotides outside the gene matches: 8. The CDR3 covers 13 residues. For the CDR3, the DNA is TGTGCCAACGACGCTGGGACAGGGTATGGCTACACCTTC. Protein: CANDAGTGYGYTF.

CDR3 loop: CASRGTVRNEQFF. CDR3 DNA sequence: TGTGCCAGCAGGGGGACAGTACGCAATGAGCAGTTCTTC. This chain joins TRBV25-1 and TRBJ2-1, with 7 bases matching TRBD1. This CDR3 is built from 13 residues. CDR1 is MGHDK, CDR2 SYGVNS, per germline. Germline trimming cut 6 bases from V and 6 bases from J; bases unmatched to any gene: 5.

The V and J genes are TRBV5-5 and TRBJ2-7; D is undetermined. The germline V gene encodes CDR1 SGHKS and CDR2 YYEKEE (reference sequence). Trimming took off 0 bases at V and 1 base at J, with 11 bases between the two ends. This CDR3 has 15 amino acids. The CDR3 DNA follows: TGTGCCAGCAGCTTGGAGGCAGGAATATCCTACGAGCAGTACTTC. This translates into CASSLEAGISYEQYF.

The chain employs TRBV7-3 and TRBJ2-5; D gene uncertain. Between the trimmed V and J ends, which lost 1 base and 3 bases, there was a span of 9 bases. Germline loops: CDR1 SGHTA, CDR2 FQGTGA. CDR3 length: 14 residues. In DNA, the CDR3 is TGTGCCAGCAGCTTAAGCAACCAAGAAGAGACCCAGTACTTC. Encoded protein: CASSLSNQEETQYF.

The chain carries TRBV5-1 and TRBJ2-7; 9 nucleotides match TRBD2. Germline V CDR1 and CDR2: SGHRS, YFSETQ. J was trimmed by 6 bases and V by 1 base; bases with no gene match: 8. CDR3 length: 15 amino acids. The CDR3 is CASSLRIAGAGEQYF. The CDR3 nucleotides read TGCGCCAGCAGCTTGAGGATAGCGGGGGCAGGCGAGCAGTACTTC.

This chain joins TRBV12-5 and TRBJ2-7; 10 positions match TRBD1. The CDR3 extends over 16 amino acids. V shed 1 base, J shed 3 bases, and the junction held 6 bases outside the gene matches. In germline, CDR1 is LGHNT, CDR2 FRNRAP. The CDR3 here is CASGLGRWDRGYEQYF. Here the CDR3 DNA reads TGTGCTAGTGGTTTGGGGCGCTGGGACAGGGGCTACGAGCAGTACTTC.

The gene calls are TRBV28 and TRBJ2-5; D possibly corresponds to TRBD2 (6 bases). Germline V lookup: CDR1 MDHEN, CDR2 SYDVKM. The CDR3 loop spans 12 amino acids. V dropped 2 bases and J dropped 7 bases, with 8 bases sitting between them. The CDR3 spells CASSLLGGTQYF. The CDR3 coding sequence is TGTGCCAGCAGTTTACTGGGGGGGACCCAGTACTTC.

This chain links TRBV10-3 with TRBJ1-2; no definite D call. Germline V lookup: CDR1 ENHRY, CDR2 SYGVKD. The V end was cut by 3 bases, the J end by 4 bases, with 12 bases between. CDR3 length: 14 amino acids. CDR3 in amino acids: CAISDPGKAYGYTF. CDR3 bases: TGTGCCATCAGTGACCCGGGGAAAGCCTATGGCTACACCTTC.

The rearrangement uses TRBV19 and TRBJ1-4; 9 nucleotides line up with TRBD1. Unmatched junction bases numbered 1, after V lost 7 bases and J lost 1 base. Germline V lookup: CDR1 LNHDA, CDR2 SQIVND (reference sequence). CDR3 length equals 14 residues. The CDR3, as DNA: TGTGCCAGTAACAGGGGGCAAACTAATGAAAAACTGTTTTTT. Amino acid sequence: CASNRGQTNEKLFF.

The V and J genes are TRBV11-2 and TRBJ2-1, with 7 bases lining up with TRBD1. Per germline, CDR1 SGHAT and CDR2 FQNNGV. J was trimmed by 2 bases and V by 1 base; bases with no gene match: 8. This CDR3 contains 17 residues. CDR3 sequence (DNA): TGTGCCAGCAGCTTAGTCGCAGGACAGGTCACCTACAATGAGCAGTTCTTC. Translated: CASSLVAGQVTYNEQFF.

The genes are TRBV11-2 and TRBJ2-3; the match to TRBD1 covers 9 bases. Germline trimming cut 5 bases from V and 2 bases from J; bases unmatched to any gene: 8. This CDR3 comprises 16 residues. Germline CDR1 SGHAT, CDR2 FQNNGV. The CDR3 reads CASSLLGQGITDTQYF. The CDR3, as DNA: TGTGCCAGCAGCCTCCTGGGACAGGGAATCACAGATACGCAGTATTTT.